These T cell receptor beta chains were read from a single sample in a study of CD8 T cells in ankylosing spondylitis. One entry per CDR3 protein, called by TCRdb with MiXCR from the 5' RACE reads. The repertoire includes about 150,000 distinct CDR3 sequences, 30% to 40% of them detected once, and 4.5% to 6% sits in the top ten. What was sequenced was synovial fluid, either unsorted or a sorted T cell fraction (not recorded which). The receptors were sampled from a male donor with ankylosing spondylitis. CDR3s include the opening cysteine and the closing phenylalanine or tryptophan. D genes are given only for firm matches. Only part of the rows carry a size: once, few, many, or a class if the clone is expanded.

CDR3 protein: CSVRLGTANTEAFF
clone size: few
V gene: TRBV29-1
D gene: TRBD1

CDR3 protein: CASSPLLQGGGTDTQYF
clone size: .
V gene: TRBV5-1
D gene: .

CDR3 protein: CASSRSGASGNHEQFF
clone size: few
V gene: TRBV7-2
D gene: TRBD2

CDR3 protein: CASSPDHPSSYEQYF
clone size: many
V gene: TRBV5-1
D gene: .

CDR3 protein: CASSQTSGSFNEQFF
clone size: .
V gene: TRBV6-2/TRBV6-3
D gene: TRBD2

CDR3 protein: CASSQLPGDSLYEQYF
clone size: .
V gene: TRBV3-1
D gene: TRBD1

CDR3 protein: CSARDRRDGNQPQHF
clone size: .
V gene: TRBV20-1
D gene: .

CDR3 protein: CASTSGGFQETQYF
clone size: few
V gene: TRBV2
D gene: TRBD2

CDR3 protein: CASSPDGGADGNEQFF
clone size: .
V gene: TRBV19
D gene: .

CDR3 protein: CASSQGAKGEKLFF
clone size: .
V gene: TRBV7-9
D gene: TRBD1

CDR3 protein: CASSWGHSNTEAFF
clone size: few
V gene: TRBV5-1
D gene: .

CDR3 protein: CASSFQGTQNSPLHF
clone size: few
V gene: TRBV5-5
D gene: .

CDR3 protein: CASAIFPRGGETQYF
clone size: .
V gene: TRBV2
D gene: .

CDR3 protein: CASRGWAGGTYNEQFF
clone size: once
V gene: TRBV3-1
D gene: TRBD2

CDR3 protein: CASSLKGGNTIYF
clone size: many
V gene: TRBV11-3
D gene: .

CDR3 protein: CASSLGTTGETQYF
clone size: few
V gene: TRBV5-5
D gene: .

CDR3 protein: CASSLDSQSYGYTF
clone size: .
V gene: TRBV5-1
D gene: .

CDR3 protein: CASRPGGVGNQPQHF
clone size: .
V gene: TRBV27
D gene: .

CDR3 protein: CASSLNRRRGAFGTDTQYF
clone size: .
V gene: TRBV28
D gene: TRBD2

CDR3 protein: CASSQDFERTEQYF
clone size: .
V gene: TRBV4-2
D gene: .

CDR3 protein: CASSSFETGYFPSSTDTQYF
clone size: .
V gene: TRBV5-1
D gene: TRBD1

CDR3 protein: CSARQGSSYNSPLHF
clone size: .
V gene: TRBV20-1
D gene: TRBD1

CDR3 protein: CAWATGARYEQYF
clone size: few
V gene: TRBV30
D gene: TRBD1

CDR3 protein: CASSPYGSGTSGGSKETQYF
clone size: .
V gene: TRBV6-2/TRBV6-3
D gene: TRBD2

CDR3 protein: CASSLSGTGGEQYF
clone size: many
V gene: TRBV12-3/TRBV12-4
D gene: TRBD1

CDR3 protein: CASSLGVAQGGYGYTF
clone size: many
V gene: TRBV12-3/TRBV12-4
D gene: TRBD1

CDR3 protein: CASSMDRVSTDTQYF
clone size: .
V gene: TRBV11-2
D gene: TRBD1

CDR3 protein: CASTLGGSRGGYTF
clone size: .
V gene: TRBV3-1
D gene: .

CDR3 protein: CASSLKRGVGYNEQFF
clone size: few
V gene: TRBV5-6
D gene: TRBD2

CDR3 protein: CAWSNGGSYEQYF
clone size: many
V gene: TRBV30
D gene: .

CDR3 protein: CASSGLTSGRMGNEQFF
clone size: .
V gene: TRBV6-2/TRBV6-3
D gene: TRBD2

CDR3 protein: CASSHQGGNEQFF
clone size: .
V gene: TRBV3-1
D gene: .

CDR3 protein: CASSEVRYEQYF
clone size: .
V gene: TRBV28
D gene: .

CDR3 protein: CASGLGKETQYF
clone size: .
V gene: TRBV12-5
D gene: .

CDR3 protein: CASSLLARNSYEQYF
clone size: few
V gene: TRBV7-6
D gene: .

CDR3 protein: CSSKPRGANTEAFF
clone size: few
V gene: TRBV20-1
D gene: .

CDR3 protein: CASSQAAGGALRGTGELFF
clone size: few
V gene: TRBV3-1
D gene: TRBD2

CDR3 protein: CASSVDNYGYTF
clone size: .
V gene: TRBV2
D gene: .

CDR3 protein: CASSSLAGVKNIQYF
clone size: .
V gene: TRBV5-1
D gene: TRBD2

CDR3 protein: CASSRTAPEQFF
clone size: .
V gene: TRBV18
D gene: .

CDR3 protein: CSVPTGGGTEAFF
clone size: few
V gene: TRBV29-1
D gene: TRBD1

CDR3 protein: CSASLSSTDTQYF
clone size: .
V gene: TRBV20-1
D gene: .

CDR3 protein: CASSLGGSETQYF
clone size: .
V gene: TRBV7-9
D gene: .

CDR3 protein: CSAILAGATYEQYF
clone size: few
V gene: TRBV20-1
D gene: TRBD2

CDR3 protein: CASTPDSSNTEAFF
clone size: .
V gene: TRBV12-3/TRBV12-4
D gene: .